This T cell receptor beta chain emerged from a study of Ad26.COV2.S vaccination and SARS-CoV-2 variants. Comments on this clone: Its antigen remains unidentified.

The sample's treatment: approximately 18 received Ad26.COV2.S at low or high dose, single or two shots; about 5 received placebo; per-sample allocation not given. Sampling was done on day 63 after the first vaccine or placebo injection. Recruitment in Boston yielded a donor of adult age, 18-55 years. Measured with immunoSEQ multiplex PCR; TCRdb has only the in-frame clones, and not every one. There are about 400,000 clones in the sample; roughly nine tenths occur only once, and 3.5% lies in the top ten. This CDR3 contains 14 residues. Germline loops: CDR1 LGHDT, CDR2 YNNKEL (reference sequence). V lost 7 bases to trimming and J lost 5 bases, with 17 bases between them. General study points: Vaccinees showed greater spike-specific TCR breadth than placebo recipients. Total T cell responses may have been underestimated by the TCR breadth and depth analyses.

The gene calls are TRBV3-1 (or the pseudogene TRBV3-2) and TRBJ1-2; D is perhaps TRBD1 (6 bases). This material consisted of peripheral blood, taken in a trial of Ad26.COV2.S vaccine versus placebo. This clonotype was obtained from a person aged 18-60 years who received the Ad26.COV2.S COVID-19 vaccine or a placebo. The CDR3 coding sequence is TGTGCCAGCAAGACCGGGGGCATTGGTTATGGCTACACCTTC. This encodes CASKTGGIGYGYTF.